The 19 T cell receptor beta chains given below trace back to one sample, sequenced in a study of blood T cells in healthy people across ages. A second about 6 to 12 cycle PCR used barcoded and J-beta primers. MiXCR was run by TCRdb on the 5' RACE reads, yielding one entry per CDR3 protein. This sample has about 570,000 distinct CDR3 sequences, with about 26% found just once. Specimen: blood. All receptors derive from a woman in her 70s in good health.

The gene calls are TRBV2 and TRBJ2-7, with D possibly TRBD1 on 6 matching bases. The CDR3 is made up of 14 amino acids. Deletions cut 4 bases from V and 1 base from J, with 11 bases between. Germline lookup yields CDR1 SNHLY and CDR2 FYNNEI. The CDR3 protein is CASSARQVSYEQYF. The CDR3 nucleotides are TGTGCCAGCAGTGCGAGACAGGTATCCTACGAGCAGTACTTC.

This clonotype was counted a few times. The V call is TRBV9, the J call TRBJ2-5; 11 bases align to TRBD1. After removal of 4 bases from V and 5 bases from J, the junction contained 7 bases not matched to a gene. Germline V gene data show CDR1 as SGDLS and CDR2 as YYNGEE. The CDR3 consists of 15 residues. CDR3 sequence reads: CASSFGTGGSETQYF. DNA for the CDR3: TGTGCCAGCAGCTTCGGGACAGGGGGTTCCGAGACCCAGTACTTC.

The rearrangement joins TRBV7-2 to TRBJ2-3; 9 bases map to TRBD1. The CDR3 spans 15 residues. V lost 5 bases and J lost 5; bases outside the gene matches: 8. Germline CDR1 is SGHTA and CDR2 is FQGNSA. CDR3 in DNA: TGTGCCAGCAGCACCAGACAGGGGGGAGTAGATACGCAGTATTTT. Its protein is CASSTRQGGVDTQYF.

This clonotype has a handful of counts. This chain links TRBV12-3 or TRBV12-4 with TRBJ1-1; D call uncertain. V dropped 6 bases and J dropped 7 bases, with 9 bases sitting between them. The CDR3 totals 11 residues. This CDR3 reads CASSMISEAFF. CDR3 nucleotide sequence: TGTGCCAGCAGCATGATTAGTGAAGCTTTCTTT.

The chain carries TRBV5-1 and TRBJ2-2; 7 bases line up with TRBD1. The CDR3 runs 16 residues. J lost 4 bases, V lost 3 bases, and 9 bases had no gene match. Germline V gene data show CDR1 as SGHRS and CDR2 as YFSETQ. The CDR3 protein is CASSWRGQVGTGELFF. CDR3 DNA sequence: TGCGCCAGCAGCTGGAGAGGACAGGTTGGCACCGGGGAGCTGTTTTTT.

This chain links TRBV5-5 with TRBJ1-1; 9 bases fit TRBD1. CDR1 is SGHKS, CDR2 YYEKEE, per germline (reference sequence). With 6 bases clipped from V and 8 bases from J, the junction kept 11 bases outside the gene matches. The CDR3 consists of 14 residues. The CDR3 bases are TGTGCCAGCACCCTACAACAGGGGGCTTGGGAAGCTTTCTTT. This translates into CASTLQQGAWEAFF.

This chain joins TRBV6-6 and TRBJ1-4; no clear D gene. Germline CDR1 and CDR2: MNHNY and SVGAGI (reference sequence). The CDR3 runs to 12 residues. With 6 bases removed from V and 8 bases from J, the gap between germline ends came to 10 bases. This CDR3 reads CASRRLGEKLFF. For the CDR3, the DNA is TGTGCCAGCAGACGGCTAGGGGAAAAACTGTTTTTT.

This clonotype was picked up a small number of times. The chain is built from TRBV7-2 and TRBJ2-5; 9 nucleotides align to TRBD2. The J call may be wrong; the DNA end is better matched by TRBJ2-1. This CDR3 is 15 amino acids long. Germline CDR1 SGHTA, CDR2 FQGNSA. The CDR3 nucleotides read TGTGCCAGCAGCGACAGCGGGGGGTTTACCTATGAGCAGTTCTTC. Protein: CASSDSGGFTYEQFF.

On this clonotype: In this CDR3 the conserved last residue, phenylalanine or tryptophan, is missing, so a read error is likely. The genes are TRBV12-3 or TRBV12-4 and TRBJ1-1; 11 bases match TRBD1. V shed 5 bases and J 8 bases; nucleotides not matched to a gene: 13. CDR3 size: 16 residues. CDR3 loop: CASSPGQGAFSVEAFL. In DNA form, the CDR3 reads TGTGCCAGCAGTCCCGGACAGGGGGCTTTTTCGGTCGAAGCTTTCCTT.

The rearrangement links TRBV4-1 to TRBJ2-3, with 13 bases lining up with TRBD2. The CDR3 loop spans 16 amino acids. Germline V gives CDR1 MGHRA, CDR2 YSYEKL. Trimming took 2 bases from V and 6 from J; bases not matched to a gene: 5. This CDR3 is CASSQTGLAGEDTQYF. In DNA, the CDR3 is TGCGCCAGCAGCCAAACAGGACTAGCGGGGGAGGATACGCAGTATTTT.

This clonotype showed up many times. The chain employs TRBV7-9 and TRBJ2-5; 10 bases map to TRBD1. The V segment lost 5 bases and the J segment 2 bases; nucleotides outside the gene matches: 8. Germline CDR1 SEHNR, CDR2 FQNEAQ (reference sequence). The CDR3 totals 16 residues. The DNA of the CDR3 is TGTGCCAGCAGCCCGTCGGGACAGGGGAAACAAGAGACCCAGTACTTC. It encodes CASSPSGQGKQETQYF.

The rearrangement joins TRBV7-9 to TRBJ2-3, with a weak D call TRBD2 (6 bases). From germline, CDR1 is SEHNR and CDR2 FQNEAQ (reference sequence). Trimming removed 1 base at V and 3 bases at J, with 11 bases between. The CDR3 extends over 15 amino acids. The CDR3 loop reads CASSLGGTPTDTQYF. Here the CDR3 DNA reads TGTGCCAGCAGCTTAGGGGGGACTCCTACAGATACGCAGTATTTT.

The V and J genes are TRBV12-3 or TRBV12-4 and TRBJ1-4, with 8 nucleotides matching TRBD1. The CDR3 runs 16 residues. The V gene end was trimmed by 5 bases and the J gene end by 7 bases; junction bases not matched to a gene: 12. The CDR3: CASSTTDRVSFEKLFF. Written as DNA, the CDR3 is TGTGCCAGCAGTACTACGGACAGGGTTTCTTTTGAAAAACTGTTTTTT.

The V call is TRBV11-2, the J call TRBJ2-5; possibly TRBD1 or TRBD2 for D (5 bases each). Trimming shortened V by 0 bases and J by 4 bases, and 9 bases separated the two germline ends. The CDR3 runs to 14 residues. Germline V gene sequence: CDR1 SGHAT, CDR2 FQNNGV. CDR3 DNA: TGTGCCAGCAGCTTAGATCAAGGGACAGAGACCCAGTACTTC. Encoded protein: CASSLDQGTETQYF.

This clonotype was picked up a small number of times. This rearrangement joins TRBV24-1 to TRBJ2-5; D is possibly TRBD1 or TRBD2 (5 bases each). This CDR3 contains 15 residues. Per the germline V gene, CDR1 is KGHDR and CDR2 is SFDVKD. With 3 bases removed from V and 4 bases from J, the gap between germline ends came to 14 bases. CDR3 loop: CATSDARGRGETQYF. The CDR3 nucleotides read TGTGCCACCAGTGATGCGAGGGGTCGGGGAGAGACCCAGTACTTC.

In this sample, this clonotype turned up many times. The chain recombines TRBV6-2 or TRBV6-3 with TRBJ2-5; 14 bases map to TRBD2. V lost 7 bases to trimming and J lost 1 base; unmatched junction nucleotides: 8. CDR3 length equals 17 residues. Germline V gene lookup returns CDR1 MNHEY and CDR2 SVGEGT. CDR3 DNA sequence: TGTGCCAGCACCGGGACTAGCGGGGGAACCACCCAAGAGACCCAGTACTTC. Translated: CASTGTSGGTTQETQYF.

For this clonotype: At one end, the junction sequence differs from germline, possibly due to a read error. This rearrangement joins TRBV4-2 to TRBJ2-2; tentatively, D is TRBD2 (5 bases). CDR3 length equals 14 residues. Germline values: CDR1 LGHNA, CDR2 YNFKEQ. CDR3 protein: CASSQEPNTGELVF. The DNA of the CDR3 is TGTGCCAGCAGCCAAGAACCGAACACCGGGGAGCTGGTTTTT.

This clonotype was seen a few times. This CDR3 reads CASTRDRSYEQYF. The DNA of the CDR3 is TGTGCCAGCACCCGGGACAGATCCTACGAGCAGTACTTC. The chain links TRBV12-3 or TRBV12-4 to TRBJ2-7; 7 bases fit TRBD1. J gave up 1 base and V 7 bases, and 4 bases lay outside the gene matches. The CDR3 loop spans 13 amino acids.

The chain combines TRBV6-5 with TRBJ1-2; 7 bases line up with TRBD1. The CDR3 is made up of 13 amino acids. J was trimmed by 8 bases and V by 3 bases; bases with no gene match: 6. Germline CDR1 and CDR2: MNHEY and SVGAGI. For the CDR3, the DNA is TGTGCCAGCAGTTATGGGACAGAGGACGGCTACACCTTC. As protein: CASSYGTEDGYTF.